These T cell receptor beta chains were read from a single sample in a study of metastatic and nonmetastatic thyroid tumors. TCRdb ran MiXCR on the PCR reads. The sample lists 37,000 or so clones, 16% occurring once. The sample consisted of blood. The receptor set was obtained from a female donor with papillary thyroid cancer or a benign thyroid nodule (not recorded which). Some clones in this sample may be carry-over from other donors' samples. Both conserved end residues are trimmed from each CDR3.

>TRBV20-1
SAPDRGHNQPQH
>TRBV27
ASSRTGRAYYGYT
>TRBV5-1
ASSGTSGSYNEQF
>TRBV6-1
ASSPWVWTDTQY
>TRBV20-1
SARALAGDSYNEQF
>TRBV6-1
ASSRTLDPSYNEQF
>TRBV28
ASSPKDRGFEKLF
>TRBV6-5
ASSLGPGQVTYEQY
>TRBV2
ASLLNKQY
>TRBV7-6
ASSFQTDTGEPF
>TRBV3-1
ASSQEFGRGDGYT
>TRBV20-1
SARASGFSSGSVYEQY
>TRBV6-5
ASSYDSSGNTIY
>TRBV24-1
ATSVGPRQGSTPYEQY
>TRBV6-1
ASSLTGGGSGANVLT
>TRBV27
ASSDRGQTARNGYT
>TRBV5-1
ASSSSQETQY
>TRBV6-1
ASSADRNSNTGELF
>TRBV9
ASSDRLAGTDTQY
>TRBV27
ASILRSRGLYGYGYT
>TRBV27
ASSPTGPRKPQY
>TRBV6-2/TRBV6-3
ASSYSAGQGNTIY
>TRBV3-1
ASSQGVGRIAKNIHY
>TRBV19
ASSIGQAYEQY
>TRBV6-1
ASRGPKPYNSPLH
>TRBV20-1
SWGQGGSQQY
>TRBV4-1
ASSGEYSNQPQH
>TRBV4-1
ASSQPYSPGANVLT
>TRBV19
SSTSSGWGGSPLH
>TRBV27
ASSYSGTGNEKLF
>TRBV12-5
ASGLGGAGGMNTEAF
>TRBV28
ATALGQLNIQY